Presented here are 18 T cell receptor beta chains from one specimen sequenced in a study of CD8 T cells in ankylosing spondylitis. Study-wide results and caveats: What appeared characteristic of ankylosing spondylitis blood was a TCR beta motif of under 10 highly homologous variants.

TCRdb analysed the 5' RACE reads with MiXCR anew, one entry per CDR3 protein. In the table there are 650,000 to 800,000 distinct CDR3 sequences, about 20% of which are singletons. These receptors are not linked to any known antigen. Sequencing input: blood, either unsorted or a sorted T cell fraction (not recorded which). Receptors originate from a male donor with ankylosing spondylitis.

This clonotype turned up a few times. The chain uses TRBV5-1 and TRBJ2-5, with 8 bases matching TRBD1. This CDR3 is 15 amino acids long. In germline, CDR1 is SGHRS, CDR2 YFSETQ. With V trimmed by 0 bases and J by 3 bases, 4 bases remained unmatched. As DNA, the CDR3 is TGCGCCAGCAGCTTGGGGACAGGGAACAAAGAGACCCAGTACTTC. This encodes CASSLGTGNKETQYF. Complete variable domain (other parts from reference TRBV5-1 and TRBJ2-5): KAGVTQTPRYLIKTRGQQVTLSCSPISGHRSVSWYQQTPGQGLQFLFEYFSETQRNKGNFPGRFSGRQFSNSRSEMNVSTLELGDSALYLCASSLGTGNKETQYFGPGTRLLVL.

The V gene is TRBV5-1, the J gene TRBJ2-3, with TRBD2 identical over 8 bases. Germline lookup yields CDR1 SGHRS and CDR2 YFSETQ. V dropped 4 bases and J dropped 3; count of bases not matched to a gene: 13. The CDR3 runs 17 residues. The CDR3 spells CASSNRPGLGDTDTQYF. In DNA form, the CDR3 reads TGCGCCAGCAGCAACCGACCGGGACTAGGGGATACAGATACGCAGTATTTT. The complete variable domain, with remaining parts taken from reference TRBV5-1 and TRBJ2-3, reads KAGVTQTPRYLIKTRGQQVTLSCSPISGHRSVSWYQQTPGQGLQFLFEYFSETQRNKGNFPGRFSGRQFSNSRSEMNVSTLELGDSALYLCASSNRPGLGDTDTQYFGPGTRLTVL.

This clonotype was detected a few times. The chain uses TRBV29-1 and TRBJ2-7; perhaps TRBD2 as D (5 bases). Between the trimmed V and J ends, which lost 2 bases and 5 bases, there was a span of 13 bases. The CDR3 is made up of 13 amino acids. Germline loops: CDR1 SQVTM, CDR2 ANQGSEA. The CDR3, as DNA: TGCAGCGTTGAAATGGCGGGCTGGGACGAGCAGTACTTC. Amino acid sequence: CSVEMAGWDEQYF.

The chain is built from TRBV20-1 and TRBJ2-1; weak D call: TRBD2 (6 bases). CDR1 and CDR2 from the germline V gene are DFQATT and SNEGSKA (reference sequence). The CDR3 loop spans 16 amino acids. The V gene lost 0 bases and the J gene lost 5 bases, with 17 bases spanning the gap. The CDR3 sequence: CSAREPPNGGNNEQFF. The CDR3 coding sequence is TGCAGTGCTAGAGAGCCCCCTAACGGGGGAAACAATGAGCAGTTCTTC.

CDR3 in amino acids: CASSIVPGYTGELFF. In DNA, the CDR3 is TGTGCCAGTAGTATAGTCCCGGGTTACACCGGGGAGCTGTTTTTT. V usage is TRBV19 and J usage is TRBJ2-2; D not certain. The CDR3 runs to 15 residues. Trimming stripped 1 base from V and 3 bases from J, with 9 bases between. The germline V gene encodes CDR1 LNHDA and CDR2 SQIVND (reference sequence). The full variable domain, rest sourced from reference TRBV19 and TRBJ2-2, is DGGITQSPKYLFRKEGQNVTLSCEQNLNHDAMYWYRQDPGQGLRLIYYSQIVNDFQKGDIAEGYSVSREKKESFPLTVTSAQKNPTAFYLCASSIVPGYTGELFFGEGSRLTVL.

The chain carries TRBV24-1 and TRBJ2-3; no firm D call. The V end was cut by 4 bases, the J end by 5 bases, with 18 bases between. Germline V gives CDR1 KGHDR, CDR2 SFDVKD. CDR3 size: 16 residues. The DNA of the CDR3 is TGTGCCACCAGTGACCCGGCCGGACCTGCCATAGATACGCAGTATTTT. Translating it yields CATSDPAGPAIDTQYF.

With respect to this clonotype: Sequence at one end of the junction differs from germline and may be a read error. The chain links TRBV12-3 or TRBV12-4 to TRBJ2-3; no firm D call. The CDR3 sequence is 14 residues long. CDR3 sequence: CASSAVPITYTQYF. The DNA for the CDR3 is TGTGCCAGCAGTGCCGTCCCTATCACATATACGCAGTATTTT.

Note on this clonotype: Relative to the germline gene, one junction end is altered; a read error may explain this. This chain connects TRBV19 to TRBJ2-1, with 9 bases matching TRBD1. Germline V gene sequence: CDR1 LNHDA, CDR2 SQIVND (reference sequence). The CDR3 extends over 17 amino acids. This CDR3 is CARSRGSGTGSYNEQFF. CDR3 in DNA: TGTGCCAGGAGTAGGGGGTCGGGGACAGGGTCTTACAATGAGCAGTTCTTC.

The J gene is TRBJ2-5, the V gene TRBV5-1, with 12 bases fitting TRBD2. CDR1 is SGHRS and CDR2 is YFSETQ in the germline V gene. With V trimmed by 4 bases and J by 5 bases, 12 bases remained unmatched. The CDR3 contains 17 residues. The CDR3 DNA sequence: TGCGCCAGCAGCCCATCTAGCGGGGGGGCCGAAAGGGAGACCCAGTACTTC. Translated, it gives CASSPSSGGAERETQYF. Using reference TRBV5-1 and TRBJ2-5 for the parts outside the CDR3, the full variable domain is KAGVTQTPRYLIKTRGQQVTLSCSPISGHRSVSWYQQTPGQGLQFLFEYFSETQRNKGNFPGRFSGRQFSNSRSEMNVSTLELGDSALYLCASSPSSGGAERETQYFGPGTRLLVL.

In this sample, this clonotype turned up a few times. The chain uses TRBV4-2 and TRBJ2-1; TRBD2 agrees at 13 bases. This CDR3 is built from 18 residues. V lost 1 base to trimming and J lost 5 bases; unmatched junction nucleotides: 8. From germline, CDR1 is LGHNA and CDR2 YNFKEQ. CDR3 sequence: CASSQAELAGGAHNEQFF. CDR3 DNA: TGTGCCAGCAGCCAAGCGGAACTAGCGGGAGGGGCCCACAATGAGCAGTTCTTC.

This clonotype was found many times. The chain is built from TRBV12-3 or TRBV12-4 and TRBJ1-5; 7 bases fit TRBD1. The CDR3 is 17 amino acids. V lost 6 bases, J lost 0 bases, and 11 bases stayed unmatched. The CDR3 reads CASSPVPGQLSNQPQHF. The CDR3 DNA reads as TGTGCCAGCAGCCCAGTCCCGGGACAGCTTAGCAATCAGCCCCAGCATTTT.

This clonotype has just a few counts. V gene TRBV4-1 combines with J gene TRBJ1-1; D ambiguous. The V and J ends lost 0 bases and 8 bases respectively, with 7 bases between them. The CDR3 loop spans 12 amino acids. Germline lookup yields CDR1 MGHRA and CDR2 YSYEKL. CDR3 bases: TGCGCCAGCAGCCAAGAACGACGGGAAGCTTTCTTT. It encodes CASSQERREAFF.

The chain is built from TRBV4-1 and TRBJ1-1; no reliable D call. The CDR3 is 15 residues long. The V end lost 1 base, the J end lost 4 bases, and 13 bases lay between the germline ends. Germline CDR1 is MGHRA and CDR2 is YSYEKL. The CDR3 bases are TGCGCCAGCAGCCAAGTTTCGGACCGAAGCACTGAAGCTTTCTTT. It translates to CASSQVSDRSTEAFF.

The gene calls are TRBV4-1 and TRBJ2-3; 7 positions match TRBD2. CDR3 length equals 14 residues. The germline gives CDR1 MGHRA, CDR2 YSYEKL. Trimming took 0 bases from V and 4 from J; bases not matched to a gene: 1. CDR3 nucleotides: TGCGCCAGCAGCCAAGAGGGGGGGGCAGATACGCAGTATTTT. It codes for CASSQEGGADTQYF.

The chain employs TRBV29-1 and TRBJ2-3, with D possibly being TRBD1 (6 bases). The CDR3 has 14 amino acids. CDR1 and CDR2 (germline): SQVTM, ANQGSEA. Trimming removed 6 bases at V and 6 bases at J, with 19 bases between. The CDR3 DNA reads TGCAGCGTGCCCTACCGGGACAAGCTCGATACGCAGTATTTT. It yields the protein CSVPYRDKLDTQYF.

This chain links TRBV4-1 with TRBJ2-7; D is undetermined. CDR1 and CDR2 (germline): MGHRA, YSYEKL. The CDR3 covers 13 residues. V was clipped by 1 base and J by 1 base, with 5 bases between them. The CDR3 nucleotides read TGCGCCAGCAGCCAAGGGATGTCCTACGAGCAGTACTTC. Its translation is CASSQGMSYEQYF.

V is TRBV29-1 and J is TRBJ2-7; D call uncertain. This CDR3 has 14 amino acids. The V and J ends lost 4 bases and 2 bases respectively, with 15 bases between them. Germline loops: CDR1 SQVTM, CDR2 ANQGSEA. This chain's CDR3 is CSVVGKGPPYEQYF. In nucleotides, the CDR3 is TGCAGCGTTGTTGGCAAGGGCCCCCCCTACGAGCAGTACTTC.

This clonotype turned up a few times. This chain joins TRBV6-1 and TRBJ2-4, with 11 nucleotides matching TRBD2. V dropped 5 bases and J dropped 3; count of bases not matched to a gene: 9. Germline V gene lookup returns CDR1 MNHNS and CDR2 SASEGT. CDR3 length equals 17 residues. The CDR3 nucleotides read TGTGCCAGCAGTAATGTAGCGGGAGGGCCGGACAAAAACATTCAGTACTTC. Protein: CASSNVAGGPDKNIQYF.